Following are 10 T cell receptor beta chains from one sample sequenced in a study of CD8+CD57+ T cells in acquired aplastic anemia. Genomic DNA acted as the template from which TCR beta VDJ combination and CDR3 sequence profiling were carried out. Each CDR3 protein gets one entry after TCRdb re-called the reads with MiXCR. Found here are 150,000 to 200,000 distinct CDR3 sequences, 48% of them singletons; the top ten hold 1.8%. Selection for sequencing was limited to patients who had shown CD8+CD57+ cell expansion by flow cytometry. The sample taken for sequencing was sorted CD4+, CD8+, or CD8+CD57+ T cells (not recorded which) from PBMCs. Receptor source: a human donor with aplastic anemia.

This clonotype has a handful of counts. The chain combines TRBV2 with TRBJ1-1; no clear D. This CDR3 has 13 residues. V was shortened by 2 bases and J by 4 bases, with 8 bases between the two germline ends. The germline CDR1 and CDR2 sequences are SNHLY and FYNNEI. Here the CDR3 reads CASSEIQSTEAFF. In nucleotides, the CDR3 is TGTGCCAGCAGTGAAATACAATCCACTGAAGCTTTCTTT.

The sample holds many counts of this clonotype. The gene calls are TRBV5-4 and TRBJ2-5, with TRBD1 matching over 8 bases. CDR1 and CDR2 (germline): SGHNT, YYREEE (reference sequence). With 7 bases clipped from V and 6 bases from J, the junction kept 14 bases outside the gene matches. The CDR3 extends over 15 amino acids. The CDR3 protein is CASWSPGTGRQTQYF. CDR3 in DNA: TGTGCCAGCTGGAGTCCGGGGACAGGTCGTCAGACCCAGTACTTC.

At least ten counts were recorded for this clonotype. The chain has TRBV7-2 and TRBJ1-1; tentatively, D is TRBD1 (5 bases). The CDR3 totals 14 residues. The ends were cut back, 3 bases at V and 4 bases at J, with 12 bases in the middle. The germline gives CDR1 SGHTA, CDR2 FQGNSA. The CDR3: CASSLGGRGTEAFF. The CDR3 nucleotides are TGTGCCAGCAGCTTGGGGGGTCGGGGCACTGAAGCTTTCTTT.

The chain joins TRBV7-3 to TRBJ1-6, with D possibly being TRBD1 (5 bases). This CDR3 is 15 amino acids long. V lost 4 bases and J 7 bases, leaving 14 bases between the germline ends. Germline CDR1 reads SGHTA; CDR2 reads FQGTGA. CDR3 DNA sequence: TGTGCCAGCAGCTGGACCCCGGGACCCAATTCACCCCTCCACTTT. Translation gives CASSWTPGPNSPLHF.

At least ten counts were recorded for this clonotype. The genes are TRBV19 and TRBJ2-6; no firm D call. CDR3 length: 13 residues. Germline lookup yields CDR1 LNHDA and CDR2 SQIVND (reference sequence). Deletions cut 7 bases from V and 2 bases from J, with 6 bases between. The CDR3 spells CASTQPGANVLTF. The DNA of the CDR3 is TGTGCCAGTACCCAGCCTGGGGCCAACGTCCTGACTTTC.

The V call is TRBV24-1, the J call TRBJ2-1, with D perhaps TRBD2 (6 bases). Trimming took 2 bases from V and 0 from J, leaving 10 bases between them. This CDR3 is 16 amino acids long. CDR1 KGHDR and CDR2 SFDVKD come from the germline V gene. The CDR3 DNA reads TGTGCCACCAGTGATTCGGGGGATAGCTCCTACAATGAGCAGTTCTTC. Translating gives CATSDSGDSSYNEQFF.

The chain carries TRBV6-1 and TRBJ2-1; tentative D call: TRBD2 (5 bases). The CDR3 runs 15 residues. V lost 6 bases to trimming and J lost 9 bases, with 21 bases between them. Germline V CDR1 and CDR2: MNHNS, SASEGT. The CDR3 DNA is TGTGCCAGCAGCCCCCCGACCCCTCGCCGGGGTGAGCAGTTCTTC. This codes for CASSPPTPRRGEQFF.

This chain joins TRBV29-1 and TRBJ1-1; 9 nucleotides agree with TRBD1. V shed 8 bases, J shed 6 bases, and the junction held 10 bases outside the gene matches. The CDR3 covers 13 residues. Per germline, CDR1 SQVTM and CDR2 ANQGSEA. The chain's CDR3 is CSKVTGGGAEAFF. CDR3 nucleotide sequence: TGCAGCAAGGTGACAGGGGGGGGAGCTGAAGCTTTCTTT. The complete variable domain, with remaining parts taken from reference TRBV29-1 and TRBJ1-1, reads SAVISQKPSRDICQRGTSLTIQCQVDSQVTMMFWYRQQPGQSLTLIATANQGSEATYESGFVIDKFPISRPNLTFSTLTVSNMSPEDSSIYLCSKVTGGGAEAFFGQGTRLTVV.

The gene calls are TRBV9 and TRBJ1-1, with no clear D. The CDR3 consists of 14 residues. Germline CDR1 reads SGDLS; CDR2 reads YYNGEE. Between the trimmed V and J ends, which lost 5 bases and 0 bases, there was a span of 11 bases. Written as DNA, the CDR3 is TGTGCCAGCAGTCCTCGCCTACTGAACACTGAAGCTTTCTTT. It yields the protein CASSPRLLNTEAFF.

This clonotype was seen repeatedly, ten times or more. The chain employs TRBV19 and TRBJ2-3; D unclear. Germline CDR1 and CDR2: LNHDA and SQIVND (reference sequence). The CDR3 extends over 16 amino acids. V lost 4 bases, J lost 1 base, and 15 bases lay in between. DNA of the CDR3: TGTGCCAGTAGTAACCAGGCCACCTCCGGCACAGATACGCAGTATTTT. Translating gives CASSNQATSGTDTQYF. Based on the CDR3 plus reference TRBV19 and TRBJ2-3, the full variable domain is DGGITQSPKYLFRKEGQNVTLSCEQNLNHDAMYWYRQDPGQGLRLIYYSQIVNDFQKGDIAEGYSVSREKKESFPLTVTSAQKNPTAFYLCASSNQATSGTDTQYFGPGTRLTVL.